These T cell receptor beta chains were read from a single sample in a study of OX40 agonist ivuxolimab in advanced cancers. The table came from immunoSEQ multiplex PCR; TCRdb's copy has only in-frame clones and leaves some out. This sample carries tens of thousands of clones, roughly nine tenths of them seen once, and the ten largest clones take approximately 10%. The material sequenced was CD4+ or CD8+ T cells sorted from blood, taken in a trial of the OX40 agonist ivuxolimab. These receptors originate from an adult with an advanced solid tumor such as melanoma, head and neck, liver or kidney cancer. Each CDR3 is given without its conserved first and last residue. D genes are given only for firm matches. Part of the rows lack a size; the others show once, few, many or a class for expanded clones.

>NA|NA|TRBJ2-7|14|TRBV11-1
ASSLGPRGSSYEQY
>NA|few|TRBJ1-5|11|TRBV6-1
ASSEARYQPQH
>NA|NA|TRBJ1-6|13|TRBV2
ASTGARGYNSPLH
>NA|NA|TRBJ2-1|12|TRBV18
ASSVRGTYNEQF
>NA|NA|TRBJ1-2|16|TRBV30
AWSVLWVRGNRNYGYT
>NA|once|TRBJ1-5|14|TRBV6-1
ASSEALGARGQPQH
>TRBD2|NA|TRBJ2-7|15|TRBV10-3
AISEGTSGSSIYEQY
>NA|NA|TRBJ1-1|13|TRBV6-6
ASSYGGMGDTEAF
>NA|NA|TRBJ1-2|9|TRBV18
ASSPSYGYT
>NA|NA|TRBJ2-7|12|TRBV19
ASASDTFSYEQY
>NA|NA|TRBJ2-7|11|TRBV27
ASSLTAYYEQY
>NA|NA|TRBJ2-1|11|TRBV4-1
ASRKDSYNEQF
>TRBD1|few|TRBJ2-5|11|TRBV5-1
ASSWDRGKTQY
>NA|once|TRBJ2-3|12|TRBV11-2
ASSLVPTGDTQY
>TRBD1|NA|TRBJ1-2|14|TRBV6-6
ASSPRTGRINYGYT
>NA|NA|TRBJ2-1|13|TRBV7-2
ASSLVGGLYNEQF
>TRBD1|NA|TRBJ1-5|13|TRBV7-2
ASSLTGTGDQPQH
>NA|once|TRBJ2-7|14|TRBV27
ASSLSVTESSYEQY
>NA|NA|TRBJ2-1|14|TRBV28
ASSPVGRVGYNEQF
>NA|NA|TRBJ2-7|10|TRBV28
ASRSTVKEQY
>NA|once|TRBJ2-1|9|TRBV29-1
SVPQQWKQF
>NA|NA|TRBJ1-5|13|TRBV19
ASSPFQGVDQPQH
>NA|NA|TRBJ1-6|12|TRBV7-2
ASSLQPNNSPLH
>TRBD1|NA|TRBJ2-1|11|TRBV6-6
ASRRQGAVEQF
>NA|NA|TRBJ2-3|11|TRBV7-8
AMSEGPTDTQY
>NA|once|TRBJ2-2|15|TRBV5-1
ASSLRPLDRNTGELF
>TRBD1|once|TRBJ1-2|12|TRBV29-1
SVGLTQGANGYT
>NA|NA|TRBJ2-3|12|TRBV5-1
ASSLAGTADTQY
>TRBD1|NA|TRBJ2-7|12|TRBV7-9
ASSLTGGSYEQY
>NA|NA|TRBJ1-2|12|TRBV19
ASSAAGTDYGYT
>TRBD2|NA|TRBJ2-3|13|TRBV6-5
ASREHGAAGGTQY
>NA|few|TRBJ2-1|14|TRBV28
ASSPWRISSYNEQF
>NA|NA|TRBJ1-2|12|TRBV21-1
ASSPRADPRGYT
>NA|NA|TRBJ2-5|12|TRBV28
ASSAMVPQETQY
>NA|few|TRBJ1-6|12|TRBV6-5
ASSYWSLNSPLH
>NA|NA|TRBJ1-5|13|TRBV28
ASSFRFIGGQPQH
>NA|NA|TRBJ2-7|14|TRBV5-1
ASSLGGTVTSYEQY
>NA|NA|TRBJ1-3|13|TRBV4-1
ASSPSRSTGNTIY
>NA|NA|TRBJ1-2|12|TRBV7-8
ASSTTRLNYGYT
>NA|NA|TRBJ2-1|11|TRBV9
ASKRGSTNEQF
>NA|NA|TRBJ2-5|11|TRBV15
ATTQGEGATQY
>NA|NA|TRBJ2-1|10|TRBV29-1
SVVASYNEQF
>TRBD1|NA|TRBJ2-6|13|TRBV6-5
ASSRGQAGANVLT
>NA|once|TRBJ1-5|14|TRBV19
ASSKQEATSNQPQH
>NA|NA|TRBJ1-2|14|TRBV7-9
ASSSSTGFTNYGYT
>NA|NA|TRBJ2-3|11|TRBV2
ASSDLRGDTQY
>TRBD2|NA|TRBJ2-1|10|TRBV28
ASSVGGNEQF
>NA|NA|TRBJ2-7|13|TRBV6-6
ASSSIRDGSYEQY
>NA|NA|TRBJ1-5|11|TRBV6-1
ASVLGSNQPQH
>TRBD2|once|TRBJ2-3|15|TRBV19
ASSILAGGLSTDTQY
>TRBD2|few|TRBJ2-1|13|TRBV5-1
ASSLDLAAHNEQF
>TRBD2|NA|TRBJ2-5|12|TRBV18
ASSPLAGVETQY
>TRBD1|NA|TRBJ2-7|12|TRBV10-3
AISMTGGSYEQY
>NA|once|TRBJ2-3|13|TRBV27
ASSFSRPTTDTQY
>NA|NA|TRBJ2-7|13|TRBV27
ASSSYPRATYEQY
>NA|NA|TRBJ1-4|13|TRBV14
ASSQDWGANEKLF
>NA|once|TRBJ2-3|13|TRBV7-2
ASSPVRRGTDTQY
>NA|NA|TRBJ1-1|11|TRBV29-1
SHGGAADTEAF
>TRBD1|NA|TRBJ1-2|12|TRBV29-1
SVYSGTVNYGYT